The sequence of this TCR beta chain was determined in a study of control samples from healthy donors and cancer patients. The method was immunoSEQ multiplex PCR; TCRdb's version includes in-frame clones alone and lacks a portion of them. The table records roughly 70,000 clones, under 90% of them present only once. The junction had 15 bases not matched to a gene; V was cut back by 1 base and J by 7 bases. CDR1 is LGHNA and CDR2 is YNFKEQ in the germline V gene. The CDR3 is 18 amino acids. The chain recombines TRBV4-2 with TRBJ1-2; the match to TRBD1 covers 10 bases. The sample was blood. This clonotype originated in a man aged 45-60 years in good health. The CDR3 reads CASSQGLTGTGDGSGYTF. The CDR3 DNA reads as TGTGCCAGCAGCCAAGGCCTGACCGGGACAGGGGATGGATCTGGCTACACCTTC.